The TCR beta chain described here comes from a study of shared clonotypes between healthy human individuals. All participating donors were Caucasian adults from Nashville, Tennessee. Trimming removed 3 bases from V and 7 bases from J; junction bases left unmatched: 6. CDR1 SGHTA and CDR2 FQGTGA come from the germline V gene. The CDR3 spans 15 residues. TCRdb's copy holds only in-frame clones and misses some; the assay was immunoSEQ multiplex PCR. The sample lists 2,500,000 or so clones, about nine tenths occurring once. This receptor was obtained from a man between 18 and 29 years old in good health. Some clones in this sample may be carry-over from other donors' samples. J is TRBJ2-2 and V is TRBV7-3; 9 nucleotides align to TRBD2. The specimen sequenced was naive CD4+ T cells from PBMCs. Subset specified: CD45RA+ positively selected. Here the CDR3 DNA reads TGTGCCAGCAGCTTCTCCGGGACTAGCAGCGGGGAGCTGTTTTTT. Encoded protein: CASSFSGTSSGELFF. Full variable domain (outside the CDR3, taken from reference TRBV7-3 and TRBJ2-2): GAGVSQTPSNKVTEKGKYVELRCDPISGHTALYWYRQSLGQGPEFLIYFQGTGAADDSGLPNDRFFAVRPEGSVSTLKIQRTERGDSAVYLCASSFSGTSSGELFFGEGSRLTVL.